The 21 T cell receptor beta chains below were found in one sample sequenced in a study of cytomegalovirus exposure and HLA in healthy donors. PCR amplification relied on 60 Vbeta primers (plus 13 Jbeta primers). Sequencing was performed with immunoSEQ multiplex PCR; in TCRdb, only in-frame clones are kept and a portion is missing. The sample yields fewer than 200,000 clones, around nine tenths seen once. The sample consisted of PBMCs. These receptors were obtained from a woman in her thirties in good health and CMV-seronegative.

The chain carries TRBV9 and TRBJ2-5, with D maybe TRBD2 (6 bases). V was clipped by 0 bases and J by 1 base, with 28 bases between them. The CDR3 has 21 residues. Germline V gene data show CDR1 as SGDLS and CDR2 as YYNGEE. The CDR3 reads CASSVATAGRPGLATQETQYF. The CDR3 nucleotides read TGTGCCAGCAGCGTAGCTACGGCAGGGAGGCCGGGGCTGGCTACCCAAGAGACCCAGTACTTC. The full variable domain, with the rest looked up from reference TRBV9 and TRBJ2-5, is DSGVTQTPKHLITATGQRVTLRCSPRSGDLSVYWYQQSLDQGLQFLIQYYNGEERAKGNILERFSAQQFPDLHSELNLSSLELGDSALYFCASSVATAGRPGLATQETQYFGPGTRLLVL.

The V call is TRBV9, the J call TRBJ2-1; TRBD1 matches at 10 bases. Germline CDR1 is SGDLS and CDR2 is YYNGEE. This CDR3 comprises 16 residues. With 0 bases clipped from V and 2 bases from J, the junction kept 2 bases outside the gene matches. The CDR3 protein is CASSVVGQGAYNEQFF. The CDR3 nucleotides read TGTGCCAGCAGCGTAGTTGGACAGGGGGCCTACAATGAGCAGTTCTTC.

The chain couples TRBV27 to TRBJ2-3, with TRBD1 identical over 7 bases. CDR1 MNHEY and CDR2 SMNVEV come from the germline V gene (reference sequence). CDR3 length equals 17 residues. V lost 5 bases and J lost 2; bases outside the gene matches: 13. CDR3: CASSRGGPRVPTDTQYF. The CDR3, as DNA: TGTGCCAGCAGTAGAGGGGGCCCCCGGGTGCCCACAGATACGCAGTATTTT.

The rearrangement uses TRBV5-1 and TRBJ2-5, with D possibly being TRBD2 (5 bases). CDR1 and CDR2 (germline): SGHRS, YFSETQ. This CDR3 is built from 16 residues. Between the trimmed V and J ends, which lost 2 bases and 2 bases, there was a span of 16 bases. CDR3: CASSFLTGVGQETQYF. CDR3 in DNA: TGCGCCAGCAGCTTCCTGACCGGGGTGGGGCAAGAGACCCAGTACTTC.

The chain employs TRBV5-8 and TRBJ1-5; 11 bases are shared with TRBD1. The germline CDR1 and CDR2 sequences are SGHTS and YDEGEE. The CDR3 has 18 amino acids. With V trimmed by 1 base and J by 4 bases, 10 bases remained unmatched. CDR3: CASSLTKTGTGGNQPQHF. The DNA of the CDR3 is TGTGCCAGCAGCTTGACTAAAACCGGGACAGGGGGGAATCAGCCCCAGCATTTT.

The J gene is TRBJ2-2, the V gene TRBV15, with D perhaps matching TRBD2 (6 bases). Between the trimmed V and J ends, which lost 0 bases and 1 base, there was a span of 15 bases. This CDR3 spans 18 amino acids. Germline CDR1 is LNHNV and CDR2 is YYDKDF (reference sequence). This CDR3 is CATSRDTGDPGNTGELFF. The CDR3 DNA is TGTGCCACCAGCAGAGATACGGGGGACCCTGGGAACACCGGGGAGCTGTTTTTT.

The rearrangement links TRBV28 to TRBJ1-1; 9 nucleotides agree with TRBD1. The CDR3 has 16 residues. From germline, CDR1 is MDHEN and CDR2 SYDVKM. Trimming at V came to 6 bases and at J to 0 bases, leaving 8 bases not matched to a gene. CDR3 DNA: TGTGCCAGCAGCCTTAGACAGGGGGGAATGAACACTGAAGCTTTCTTT. This sequence encodes CASSLRQGGMNTEAFF.

The genes are TRBV5-6 and TRBJ2-2; D unclear. The germline V gene has CDR1 SGHDT and CDR2 YYEEEE. The CDR3 runs to 13 residues. Trimming cost V 1 base and J 5 bases, with 6 bases left between them. CDR3 sequence reads: CASSLTRTGELFF. Written as DNA, the CDR3 is TGTGCCAGCAGCTTGACGCGGACCGGGGAGCTGTTTTTT. Complete variable domain (other parts from reference TRBV5-6 and TRBJ2-2): DAGVTQSPTHLIKTRGQQVTLRCSPKSGHDTVSWYQQALGQGPQFIFQYYEEEERQRGNFPDRFSGHQFPNYSSELNVNALLLGDSALYLCASSLTRTGELFFGEGSRLTVL.

CDR3 bases: TGTGCCAGCAGTTTCCGGGACAGAAATCAGCCCCAGCATTTT. Translated: CASSFRDRNQPQHF. The chain combines TRBV27 with TRBJ1-5, with TRBD1 matching over 7 bases. Germline values: CDR1 MNHEY, CDR2 SMNVEV (reference sequence). V lost 3 bases to trimming and J lost 4 bases; unmatched junction nucleotides: 3. The CDR3 spans 14 residues.

This clone is a singleton in its sample. This chain joins TRBV29-1 and TRBJ2-1, with TRBD2 matching over 8 bases. The CDR3 length is 14 residues. The ends lost 7 bases at V and 6 bases at J; junction bases unmatched: 11. CDR1 is SQVTM, CDR2 ANQGSEA, per germline. The CDR3 loop is CSAAAGAGVNEQFF. Here the CDR3 DNA reads TGCAGCGCGGCTGCCGGAGCGGGAGTCAATGAGCAGTTCTTC.

CDR3 nucleotides: TGCGCCAGCTCCGGGACAGGCGACTATGGCTACACCTTC. Its protein is CASSGTGDYGYTF. This chain links TRBV5-1 with TRBJ1-2; TRBD1 matches 8 bases. The trim removed 7 bases at V and 3 bases at J, leaving 5 bases unmatched. The germline V gene has CDR1 SGHRS and CDR2 YFSETQ. This CDR3 has 13 amino acids.

Remarks on this clone: Sequence at one end of the junction differs from germline and may be a read error. The V call is TRBV10-1, the J call TRBJ2-7; 7 bases align to TRBD1. Looked up from germline, CDR1 is WNHNN and CDR2 is SYGVQD (reference sequence). The CDR3 consists of 12 residues. The CDR3 loop is CSSSDRAYEQYF. The CDR3 bases are TGCTCCAGCAGTGACAGGGCCTACGAGCAGTACTTC.

This rearrangement joins TRBV5-1 to TRBJ1-1; a possible D gene is TRBD1 (5 bases). CDR1 and CDR2 (germline): SGHRS, YFSETQ. V was trimmed by 0 bases and J by 7 bases, leaving 16 bases between them. The CDR3 sequence is 15 residues long. The CDR3 sequence is CASSLASGGLGEAFF. The CDR3 nucleotides read TGCGCCAGCAGCTTGGCCTCGGGGGGGTTGGGTGAAGCTTTCTTT.

The genes are TRBV11-2 and TRBJ1-1, with 9 bases fitting TRBD1. The CDR3 has 14 amino acids. Trimming cost V 4 bases and J 9 bases; bases outside gene matches: 9. Germline lookup yields CDR1 SGHAT and CDR2 FQNNGV. CDR3 in DNA: TGTGCCAGCAGCTCAAGTCGGACAGGGGAAAAAGCTTTCTTT. Protein product: CASSSSRTGEKAFF.

The chain employs TRBV7-9 and TRBJ2-5; 7 positions agree with TRBD1. The J call may not be correct, given that the DNA end is closer to TRBJ2-7. Germline CDR1 SEHNR, CDR2 FQNEAQ (reference sequence). CDR3 length: 17 amino acids. The CDR3 reads CASSLTGTAITSYEQYF. CDR3 bases: TGTGCCAGCAGCTTGACCGGGACAGCAATAACCTCCTACGAGCAGTACTTC.

The chain couples TRBV10-3 to TRBJ2-1; possibly TRBD2 for D (5 bases). V gave up 3 bases and J gave up 7 bases, with 16 bases separating them. Germline V CDR1 and CDR2: ENHRY, SYGVKD. The CDR3 contains 15 residues. CDR3 bases: TGTGCCATCAGTGATTCGGGATTCGGGGAGAATGAGCAGTTCTTC. It is translated as CAISDSGFGENEQFF.

A few counts support this clone. V and J are TRBV10-3 and TRBJ1-3; unclear D gene. The CDR3 length is 11 residues. Trimming left V 5 bases short and J 4 bases short, with 3 bases between. CDR1 and CDR2 (germline): ENHRY, SYGVKD. The CDR3 DNA sequence: TGTGCCATCAGTCAAGGAAACACCATATATTTT. Protein sequence: CAISQGNTIYF.

The gene calls are TRBV28 and TRBJ1-1; a weak D match, TRBD1 (6 bases). The CDR3 runs 13 residues. Germline V CDR1 and CDR2: MDHEN, SYDVKM. Trimming cost V 6 bases and J 0 bases, with 8 bases left between them. CDR3 coding DNA: TGTGCCAGCAGGGACAGCCTGAACACTGAAGCTTTCTTT. Translation gives CASRDSLNTEAFF. Full variable domain (missing parts from reference TRBV28 and TRBJ1-1): DVKVTQSSRYLVKRTGEKVFLECVQDMDHENMFWYRQDPGLGLRLIYFSYDVKMKEKGDIPEGYSVSREKKERFSLILESASTNQTSMYLCASRDSLNTEAFFGQGTRLTVV.

The chain combines TRBV19 with TRBJ1-3, with TRBD1 matching over 7 bases. Germline CDR1 is LNHDA and CDR2 is SQIVND (reference sequence). V dropped 2 bases and J dropped 8; count of bases not matched to a gene: 12. CDR3 length: 16 amino acids. CDR3 loop: CASSITPAGGEYTIYF. The CDR3 bases are TGTGCCAGTAGTATAACCCCCGCAGGGGGTGAGTACACCATATATTTT.

The chain couples TRBV6-1 to TRBJ2-3, with 7 bases matching TRBD1. Trimming removed 10 bases from V and 1 base from J; junction bases left unmatched: 11. The length of the CDR3 is 15 residues. From germline, CDR1 is MNHNS and CDR2 SASEGT. CDR3 in amino acids: CAIRQGVLGTDTQYF. DNA for the CDR3: TGTGCCATACGACAGGGAGTCTTGGGCACAGATACGCAGTATTTT.

The chain's CDR3 is CASSQDGMGYNSPLHF. Here the CDR3 DNA reads TGCGCCAGCAGCCAAGACGGGATGGGATATAATTCACCCCTCCACTTT. The rearrangement links TRBV4-1 to TRBJ1-6; D is unresolved. Trimming removed 0 bases from V and 4 bases from J, with 10 bases in between. The CDR3 spans 16 residues. Germline CDR1 is MGHRA and CDR2 is YSYEKL.